The 21 T cell receptor beta chains in this list originate from one sample, sequenced in a study of blood T cell repertoires in COVID-19 (dated by TCRdb to about 2020). Library method: the immunoSEQ multiplex PCR assay. Imported from immuneACCESS, the table was reduced by TCRdb to in-frame sequences with V and J called. These copies leave out some clones; in studies compared against another copy, an unresolved V gene accounts for under half, and the cause of the remainder is not known. The sample table records 100,000 or so clones; around 74% of these occur just once. The ten largest clones capture approximately 19% of the sample. The source material was peripheral blood. These TCRs come from a woman in her 70s with acute or convalescent COVID-19.

In its sample, this clone was seen a few times. The J gene is TRBJ2-5, the V gene TRBV13, with 10 bases identical to TRBD1. CDR3 size: 15 residues. Per germline, CDR1 PRHDT and CDR2 FYEKMQ (reference sequence). V was pared by 4 bases and J by 2 bases, with 4 bases of the junction left unmatched. Here the CDR3 DNA reads TGTGCCAGCAGCTCGGACAGGGGGGGGCAAGAGACCCAGTACTTC. The encoded protein is CASSSDRGGQETQYF.

The V gene is TRBV6-2 or TRBV6-3, the J gene TRBJ2-7; 9 nucleotides align to TRBD2. This CDR3 has 16 residues. Trimming removed 0 bases from V and 3 bases from J; junction bases left unmatched: 6. Germline V lookup: CDR1 MNHEY, CDR2 SVGEGT. This CDR3 reads CASSYSTSGDLYEQYF. The CDR3, as DNA: TGTGCCAGCAGTTACTCGACTAGCGGTGACCTCTACGAGCAGTACTTC.

The chain joins TRBV18 to TRBJ1-2; D call uncertain. The germline V gene encodes CDR1 KGHSH and CDR2 LQKENI. V was trimmed by 3 bases and J by 0 bases, leaving 5 bases between them. The CDR3 is 13 residues long. CDR3 sequence reads: CASSPGANYGYTF. CDR3 DNA: TGTGCCAGCTCACCCGGAGCTAACTATGGCTACACCTTC.

The rearrangement uses TRBV5-4 and TRBJ2-7, with 8 bases lining up with TRBD1. Germline assignment: CDR1 SGHNT and CDR2 YYREEE (reference sequence). V trimming: 4 bases; J trimming: 2 bases; junction bases outside the gene matches: 5. This CDR3 comprises 14 residues. The chain's CDR3 is CASSAGTGAYEQYF. The CDR3 region has the DNA TGTGCCAGCAGCGCCGGGACAGGAGCCTACGAGCAGTACTTC. Based on the CDR3 plus reference TRBV5-4 and TRBJ2-7, the full variable domain is ETGVTQSPTHLIKTRGQQVTLRCSSQSGHNTVSWYQQALGQGPQFIFQYYREEENGRGNFPPRFSGLQFPNYSSELNVNALELDDSALYLCASSAGTGAYEQYFGPGTRLTVT.

This rearrangement joins TRBV19 to TRBJ1-6, with TRBD1 matching over 8 bases. The V gene end was trimmed by 10 bases and the J gene end by 7 bases; junction bases not matched to a gene: 6. Looked up from germline, CDR1 is LNHDA and CDR2 is SQIVND (reference sequence). The CDR3 sequence is 13 residues long. The CDR3 loop is CATAGQVNSPLHF. CDR3 DNA: TGTGCCACCGCGGGACAGGTCAATTCACCCCTCCACTTT.

The chain employs TRBV5-4 and TRBJ1-2; 8 bases align to TRBD1. The junction had 4 bases not matched to a gene; V was cut back by 2 bases and J by 7 bases. This CDR3 is built from 13 residues. The germline V gene has CDR1 SGHNT and CDR2 YYREEE (reference sequence). The CDR3 here is CASSFDRGSGYTF. DNA for the CDR3: TGTGCCAGCAGCTTTGACAGGGGCTCTGGCTACACCTTC.

The V call is TRBV29-1, the J call TRBJ2-1; TRBD2 is a possible D gene (7 bases). Germline values: CDR1 SQVTM, CDR2 ANQGSEA. Deletions cut 5 bases from V and 1 base from J, with 12 bases between. The length of the CDR3 is 14 residues. The CDR3 DNA is TGCAGCGTTAGGGGGGGTTATTCCTACAATGAGCAGTTCTTC. Amino acid sequence: CSVRGGYSYNEQFF.

This clone was recorded a few times. The V and J genes are TRBV5-4 and TRBJ2-7; D is perhaps TRBD1 (6 bases). The germline V gene has CDR1 SGHNT and CDR2 YYREEE (reference sequence). The CDR3 runs to 15 residues. V dropped 0 bases and J dropped 4 bases, with 14 bases sitting between them. Written as DNA, the CDR3 is TGTGCCAGCAGCTTGGGGTCGGGACACCCTTACGAGCAGTACTTC. This encodes CASSLGSGHPYEQYF. Looking up the rest from reference TRBV5-4 and TRBJ2-7 gives the full variable domain: ETGVTQSPTHLIKTRGQQVTLRCSSQSGHNTVSWYQQALGQGPQFIFQYYREEENGRGNFPPRFSGLQFPNYSSELNVNALELDDSALYLCASSLGSGHPYEQYFGPGTRLTVT.

This clone appeared a single time. This chain joins TRBV6-6 and TRBJ1-1; D not certain. The V and J ends lost 2 bases and 3 bases respectively, with 10 bases between them. The CDR3 is 14 amino acids. CDR1 and CDR2 (germline): MNHNY, SVGAGI (reference sequence). The CDR3 DNA is TGTGCCAGCAGTTACAGCTGGAGGGACACTGAAGCTTTCTTT. Translated: CASSYSWRDTEAFF.

Ten or more counts support this clone. The genes are TRBV3-1 (or the pseudogene TRBV3-2) and TRBJ1-1, with 7 bases aligning to TRBD1. Losses at the gene ends were 1 base for V and 4 bases for J; bases not matched to a gene: 3. Germline V CDR1 and CDR2: LGHDT, YNNKEL (reference sequence). The CDR3 contains 14 residues. Here the CDR3 reads CASSQAHRGTEAFF. Here the CDR3 DNA reads TGTGCCAGCAGCCAAGCCCACAGGGGCACTGAAGCTTTCTTT.

The V gene is TRBV6-5, the J gene TRBJ1-1; 7 positions agree with TRBD1. The CDR3 spans 13 residues. Germline values: CDR1 MNHEY, CDR2 SVGAGI. Trimming removed 2 bases from V and 7 bases from J; junction bases left unmatched: 4. The CDR3 loop is CASSYLNRGEAFF. CDR3 in DNA: TGTGCCAGCAGTTACCTTAACAGGGGTGAAGCTTTCTTT.

The genes are TRBV6-1 and TRBJ2-7, with 8 bases identical to TRBD2. This CDR3 comprises 15 residues. Germline V lookup: CDR1 MNHNS, CDR2 SASEGT. Losses at the gene ends were 3 bases for V and 2 bases for J; bases not matched to a gene: 6. The CDR3 is CASSEFGGATYEQYF. The DNA for the CDR3 is TGTGCCAGCAGTGAGTTCGGGGGGGCGACCTACGAGCAGTACTTC.

This chain uses TRBV7-9 with TRBJ1-6; D might be TRBD1 (6 bases). CDR1 is SEHNR, CDR2 FQNEAQ, per germline (reference sequence). Deletions cut 6 bases from V and 7 bases from J, with 13 bases between. This CDR3 region has 14 residues. Here the CDR3 DNA reads TGTGCCAGCAGTCCTGGACAGCAAAATTCACCCCTCCACTTT. It is translated as CASSPGQQNSPLHF.

This rearrangement joins TRBV5-1 to TRBJ1-4; TRBD1 agrees at 7 bases. The germline gives CDR1 SGHRS, CDR2 YFSETQ. The V gene end was trimmed by 0 bases and the J gene end by 2 bases; junction bases not matched to a gene: 1. This CDR3 has 15 amino acids. The CDR3: CASSLGDSTNEKLFF. The CDR3 nucleotides are TGCGCCAGCAGCTTGGGGGACAGTACTAATGAAAAACTGTTTTTT.

This clone was seen repeatedly, ten times or more. The V and J genes are TRBV2 and TRBJ2-2; 11 positions match TRBD2. This CDR3 has 15 amino acids. Trimming took 3 bases from V and 4 from J; bases not matched to a gene: 1. Germline V gene data show CDR1 as SNHLY and CDR2 as FYNNEI. CDR3 in DNA: TGTGCCAGCAGTGATGGGACTAGCGGCACCGGGGAGCTGTTTTTT. Residues: CASSDGTSGTGELFF.

The V and J genes are TRBV30 and TRBJ2-1; D unresolved. V was cut by 2 bases and J by 3 bases, with 14 bases left in between. This CDR3 has 15 amino acids. Germline CDR1 and CDR2: GTSNPN and SVGIG (reference sequence). Written as DNA, the CDR3 is TGTGCCTGGAGTCCATTACCTCCAGGCTACAATGAGCAGTTCTTC. It is translated as CAWSPLPPGYNEQFF.

The chain is built from TRBV3-1 (or the pseudogene TRBV3-2) and TRBJ2-3; possibly TRBD2 for D (7 bases). V dropped 4 bases and J dropped 1 base, with 15 bases sitting between them. Germline CDR1 is LGHDT and CDR2 is YNNKEL (reference sequence). This CDR3 contains 16 residues. CDR3 DNA sequence: TGTGCCAGCAGCCCCGGGGGGCGGGGCCGCACAGATACGCAGTATTTT. It codes for CASSPGGRGRTDTQYF.

The J gene is TRBJ1-1, the V gene TRBV6-5; D remains ambiguous. The CDR3 runs 12 residues. From germline, CDR1 is MNHEY and CDR2 SVGAGI. Trimming left V 6 bases short and J 4 bases short, with 9 bases between. Here the CDR3 reads CASRRRFTEAFF. As DNA, the CDR3 is TGTGCCAGCAGACGGAGGTTCACTGAAGCTTTCTTT.

This chain uses TRBV7-2 with TRBJ2-3; no definite D call. Germline-derived CDR1 and CDR2 are SGHTA and FQGNSA. CDR3 length equals 13 residues. With 5 bases removed from V and 4 bases from J, the gap between germline ends came to 10 bases. The CDR3 region has the DNA TGTGCCAGCAGCCGGGTAGGAGCAGATACGCAGTATTTT. Translation: CASSRVGADTQYF. The variable domain in full, with the rest retrieved from reference TRBV7-2 and TRBJ2-3, is GAGVSQSPSNKVTEKGKDVELRCDPISGHTALYWYRQSLGQGLEFLIYFQGNSAPDKSGLPSDRFSAERTGGSVSTLTIQRTQQEDSAVYLCASSRVGADTQYFGPGTRLTVL.

This clone was seen a handful of times. The V and J genes are TRBV5-1 and TRBJ1-2, with unresolved D. The CDR3 contains 14 residues. CDR1 and CDR2 from the germline V gene are SGHRS and YFSETQ. V was pared by 0 bases and J by 4 bases, with 10 bases between. CDR3 amino acids: CASSLEPRGYGYTF. The DNA of the CDR3 is TGCGCCAGCAGCTTGGAACCTCGGGGCTATGGCTACACCTTC.

V usage is TRBV2 and J usage is TRBJ1-1; D is perhaps TRBD1 (6 bases). CDR3 length equals 14 residues. Germline V gene lookup returns CDR1 SNHLY and CDR2 FYNNEI. V lost 4 bases and J 0 bases, leaving 9 bases between the germline ends. In DNA form, the CDR3 reads TGTGCCAGCAGTGTAAGGACAGTGAACACTGAAGCTTTCTTT. It specifies CASSVRTVNTEAFF. Supplemented by reference TRBV2 and TRBJ1-1, the full variable domain reads EPEVTQTPSHQVTQMGQEVILRCVPISNHLYFYWYRQILGQKVEFLVSFYNNEISEKSEIFDDQFSVERPDGSNFTLKIRSTKLEDSAMYFCASSVRTVNTEAFFGQGTRLTVV.